The sequence of this TCR beta chain was determined in a study of shared clonotypes between healthy human individuals. Every unsorted PBMC PCR replicate was loaded with around 290 ng DNA, tens of thousands of T cell genomes. Authors' data handling: For the immunoSEQ data, sequences were junction-only without quality scores, so filtering differed. Produced via immunoSEQ multiplex PCR; TCRdb's table is partial and in-frame only. V and J calls and clone size follow that table, whereas D and trimming were derived from the DNA. The sample holds 400,000 to 500,000 clones; about 82% are singletons and the top ten take under 15%. Looked up from germline, CDR1 is SNHLY and CDR2 is FYNNEI. The CDR3 runs 11 residues. Deletions cut 6 bases from V and 1 base from J, with 4 bases between. In its sample, this clone was seen a few times. This sample also contains other DNA sequences that code for the same CDR3.

The chain recombines TRBV2 with TRBJ2-7; D gene ambiguous. The sample consisted of PBMCs. The source is a woman aged 40 to 50 in good health. Some clones in this sample may be carry-over from other donors' samples. The CDR3 DNA reads as TGTGCCAGCAGAGGTTCCTACGAGCAGTACTTC. Translated: CASRGSYEQYF.